This passage covers 8 T cell receptor beta chains from one sample sequenced in a study of T cells in Graves' hyperthyroidism and ophthalmopathy. Amplification targeted TCR beta CDR3 regions from RNA transcripts. Carried out on the TCR CDR3, a first-round RT-PCR used the HTBI primer set. TCRdb independently ran MiXCR on the multiplex PCR reads; one entry per CDR3 protein. The table has about 380,000 distinct CDR3 sequences, about a fifth seen once. Specimen: blood. The receptors come from a young man with Graves' ophthalmopathy.

This clonotype was counted only a few times. CDR3 in amino acids: CASSYARGTYNYGYTF. CDR3 bases: TGTGCCAGCAGCTATGCCCGAGGGACGTATAACTATGGCTACACCTTC. The rearrangement joins TRBV5-6 to TRBJ1-2; D perhaps matches TRBD1 (5 bases). Germline V gives CDR1 SGHDT, CDR2 YYEEEE. Trimming cost V 3 bases and J 1 base, with 16 bases left between them. The CDR3 is 16 amino acids.

The rearrangement joins TRBV4-2 to TRBJ2-3; 9 nucleotides line up with TRBD2. The CDR3 spans 18 residues. CDR1 is LGHNA, CDR2 YNFKEQ, per germline. With 0 bases clipped from V and 3 bases from J, the junction kept 10 bases outside the gene matches. The CDR3 DNA reads TGTGCCAGCAGCCAAGAGAGGGCGGGGGGGCCCTTGACAGATACGCAGTATTTT. It codes for CASSQERAGGPLTDTQYF.

This clonotype has at least ten counts. V is TRBV20-1 and J is TRBJ1-1, with no clear D. The germline V gene encodes CDR1 DFQATT and CDR2 SNEGSKA (reference sequence). The CDR3 has 13 amino acids. V was trimmed by 5 bases and J by 0 bases, leaving 10 bases between them. The CDR3 reads CSAPRSMNTEAFF. The CDR3 DNA sequence: TGCAGTGCTCCACGAAGCATGAACACTGAAGCTTTCTTT.

A few counts support this clonotype. A much bigger clone sits one base away, suggesting this may be a read error. This sequence joins TRBV11-3 and TRBJ1-1; unclear D gene. Germline CDR1 is SGHNT and CDR2 is YENEEA. This CDR3 is built from 14 residues. The CDR3 region is CVSSFRTENTEAFF. CDR3 nucleotides: TGTGTCAGCAGCTTCAGGACGGAGAACACTGAAGCTTTCTTT.

The rearrangement joins TRBV19 to TRBJ1-5; TRBD1 matches 7 bases. Germline V gene sequence: CDR1 LNHDA, CDR2 SQIVND (reference sequence). Trimming removed 4 bases from V and 0 bases from J; junction bases left unmatched: 9. The CDR3 totals 17 residues. As DNA, the CDR3 is TGTGCCAGTAGTACTTCCGGGACAGATAATAGCAATCAGCCCCAGCATTTT. Encoded protein: CASSTSGTDNSNQPQHF.

The rearrangement links TRBV12-3 or TRBV12-4 to TRBJ2-2, with 14 bases aligning to TRBD2. J lost 7 bases, V lost 7 bases, and 26 bases had no gene match. The CDR3 totals 22 residues. CDR3 in DNA: TGTGCCAGCATTTTCCGGGGGCTGTTCGGACTAGCGGGGGGCGTTAGTGGCGGGGAGCTGTTTTTT. Translated: CASIFRGLFGLAGGVSGGELFF.

This clonotype was counted at least ten times. The chain couples TRBV2 to TRBJ2-1; D unresolved. The V end lost 8 bases, the J end lost 7 bases, and 12 bases lay between the germline ends. The V gene's germline CDR1 is SNHLY and CDR2 FYNNEI. The CDR3 consists of 12 residues. CDR3 region: CASVGSVNEQFF. In DNA, the CDR3 is TGTGCCAGCGTAGGCAGTGTTAATGAGCAGTTCTTC.

The J gene is TRBJ1-2, the V gene TRBV27; 8 bases are shared with TRBD1. The germline gives CDR1 MNHEY, CDR2 SMNVEV (reference sequence). The CDR3 covers 14 residues. J was trimmed by 2 bases and V by 5 bases; bases with no gene match: 4. DNA for the CDR3: TGTGCCAGCAGTCCTCGGACAGGGAACTATGGCTACACCTTC. Protein sequence: CASSPRTGNYGYTF.